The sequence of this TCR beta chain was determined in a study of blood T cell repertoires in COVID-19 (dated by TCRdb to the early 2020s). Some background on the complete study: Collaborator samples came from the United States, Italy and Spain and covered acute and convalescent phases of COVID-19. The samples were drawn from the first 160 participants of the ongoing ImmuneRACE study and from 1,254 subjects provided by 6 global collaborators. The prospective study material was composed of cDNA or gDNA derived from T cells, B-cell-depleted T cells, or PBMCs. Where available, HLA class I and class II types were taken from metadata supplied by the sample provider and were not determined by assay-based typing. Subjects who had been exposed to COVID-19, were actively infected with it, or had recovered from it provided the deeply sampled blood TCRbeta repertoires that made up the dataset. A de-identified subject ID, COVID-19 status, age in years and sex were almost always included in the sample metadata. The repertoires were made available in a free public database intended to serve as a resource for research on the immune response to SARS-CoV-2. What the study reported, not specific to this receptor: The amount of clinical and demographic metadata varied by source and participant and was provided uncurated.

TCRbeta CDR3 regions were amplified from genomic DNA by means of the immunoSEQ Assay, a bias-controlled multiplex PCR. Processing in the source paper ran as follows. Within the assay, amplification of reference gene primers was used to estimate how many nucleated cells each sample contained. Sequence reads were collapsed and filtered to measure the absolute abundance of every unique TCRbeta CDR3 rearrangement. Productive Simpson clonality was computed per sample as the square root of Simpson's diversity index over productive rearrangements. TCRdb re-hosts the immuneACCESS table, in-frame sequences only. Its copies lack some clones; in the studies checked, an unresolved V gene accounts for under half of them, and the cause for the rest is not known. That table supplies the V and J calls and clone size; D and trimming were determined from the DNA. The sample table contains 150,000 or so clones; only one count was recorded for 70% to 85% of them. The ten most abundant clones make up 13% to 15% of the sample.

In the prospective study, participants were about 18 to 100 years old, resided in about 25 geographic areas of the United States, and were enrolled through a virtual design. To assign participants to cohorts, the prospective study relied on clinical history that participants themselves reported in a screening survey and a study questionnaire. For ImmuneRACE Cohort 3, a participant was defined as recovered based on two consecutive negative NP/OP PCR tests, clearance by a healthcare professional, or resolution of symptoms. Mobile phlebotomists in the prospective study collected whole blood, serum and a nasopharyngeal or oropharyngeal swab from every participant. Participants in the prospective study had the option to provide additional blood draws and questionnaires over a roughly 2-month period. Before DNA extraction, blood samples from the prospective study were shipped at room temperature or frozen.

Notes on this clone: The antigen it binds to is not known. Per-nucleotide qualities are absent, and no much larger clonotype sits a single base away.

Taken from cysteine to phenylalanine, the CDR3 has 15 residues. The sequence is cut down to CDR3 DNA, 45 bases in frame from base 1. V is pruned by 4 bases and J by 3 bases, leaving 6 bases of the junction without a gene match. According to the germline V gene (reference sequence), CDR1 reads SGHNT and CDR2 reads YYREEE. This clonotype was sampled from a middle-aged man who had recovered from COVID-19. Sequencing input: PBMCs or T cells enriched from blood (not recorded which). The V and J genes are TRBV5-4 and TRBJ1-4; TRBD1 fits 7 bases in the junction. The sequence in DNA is TGTGCCAGCAGCAGACAGGGTGTGGCTAATGAAAAACTGTTTTTT. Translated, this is CASSRQGVANEKLFF.